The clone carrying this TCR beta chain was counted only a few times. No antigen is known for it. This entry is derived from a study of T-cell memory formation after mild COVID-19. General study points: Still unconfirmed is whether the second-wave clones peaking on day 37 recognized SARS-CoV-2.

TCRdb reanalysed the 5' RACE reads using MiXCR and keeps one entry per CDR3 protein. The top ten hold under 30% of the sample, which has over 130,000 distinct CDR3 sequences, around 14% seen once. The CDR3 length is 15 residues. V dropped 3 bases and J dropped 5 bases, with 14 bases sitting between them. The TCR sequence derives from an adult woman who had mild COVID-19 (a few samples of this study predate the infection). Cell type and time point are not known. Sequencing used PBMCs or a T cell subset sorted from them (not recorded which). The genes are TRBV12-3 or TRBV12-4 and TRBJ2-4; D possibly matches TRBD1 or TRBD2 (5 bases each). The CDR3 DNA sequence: TGTGCCAGCAGTTTGGGGCCCTCGGGGCAAAACATTCAGTACTTC. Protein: CASSLGPSGQNIQYF.